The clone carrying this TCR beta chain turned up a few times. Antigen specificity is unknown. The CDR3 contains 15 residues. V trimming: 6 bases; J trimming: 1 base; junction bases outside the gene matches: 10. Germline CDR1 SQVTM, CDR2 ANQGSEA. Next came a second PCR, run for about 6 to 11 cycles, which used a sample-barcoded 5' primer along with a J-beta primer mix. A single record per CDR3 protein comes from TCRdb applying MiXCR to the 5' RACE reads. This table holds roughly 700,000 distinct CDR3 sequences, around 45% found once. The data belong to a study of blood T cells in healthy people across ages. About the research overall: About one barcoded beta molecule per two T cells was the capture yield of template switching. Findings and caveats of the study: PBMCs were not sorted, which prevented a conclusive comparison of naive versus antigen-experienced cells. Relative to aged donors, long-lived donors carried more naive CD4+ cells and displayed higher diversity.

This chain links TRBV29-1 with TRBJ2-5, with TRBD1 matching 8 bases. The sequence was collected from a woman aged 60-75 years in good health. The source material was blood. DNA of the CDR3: TGCAGCGTGGGGCAAATCAGGGGGCCCCAAGAGACCCAGTACTTC. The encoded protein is CSVGQIRGPQETQYF.